What follows are 3 T cell receptor beta chains derived from one specimen sequenced in a study of Graves' ophthalmopathy and Graves' hyperthyroidism. As the template, RNA transcripts were used to amplify TCR beta CDR3 regions. HTBI primers were used in a first-round RT-PCR, which preceded a second-round multiplex PCR. TCRdb reprocessed the multiplex PCR reads via MiXCR and lists one record per CDR3 protein. The sample records 300,000 to 450,000 distinct CDR3 sequences, about 18% being singletons. The sample was peripheral blood. The receptors originated from an adult woman with stable Graves' hyperthyroidism.

This clonotype was counted a few times. The chain uses TRBV19 and TRBJ2-7; 10 nucleotides agree with TRBD2. The CDR3 is made up of 16 amino acids. V dropped 1 base and J dropped 5; count of bases not matched to a gene: 8. The V gene's germline CDR1 is LNHDA and CDR2 SQIVND (reference sequence). The CDR3 DNA reads TGTGCCAGTAGTATAGTTTTTTCGCTAGCGGGAGACGAGCAGTACTTC. Protein: CASSIVFSLAGDEQYF.

This clonotype was counted at least ten times. The rearrangement joins TRBV4-1 to TRBJ2-5; D is tentatively TRBD1 or TRBD2 (5 bases each). V gave up 1 base and J gave up 10 bases, with 16 bases separating them. From germline, CDR1 is MGHRA and CDR2 YSYEKL. The CDR3 spans 14 residues. The CDR3 DNA reads as TGCGCCAGCAGCCAAGGGACACCGCTCGGGGTCCAGTACTTC. Amino acids: CASSQGTPLGVQYF.

As for this clonotype: Relative to the germline gene, one junction end is altered; a read error may explain this. The gene calls are TRBV29-1 and TRBJ2-2, with D possibly matching TRBD2 (5 bases). CDR3 length: 16 residues. Germline lookup yields CDR1 SQVTM and CDR2 ANQGSEA. The CDR3 protein is CSVEDRLKSASGDLFF. CDR3 bases: TGCAGCGTTGAAGATCGTCTTAAGAGCGCGTCCGGGGATCTGTTTTTT.